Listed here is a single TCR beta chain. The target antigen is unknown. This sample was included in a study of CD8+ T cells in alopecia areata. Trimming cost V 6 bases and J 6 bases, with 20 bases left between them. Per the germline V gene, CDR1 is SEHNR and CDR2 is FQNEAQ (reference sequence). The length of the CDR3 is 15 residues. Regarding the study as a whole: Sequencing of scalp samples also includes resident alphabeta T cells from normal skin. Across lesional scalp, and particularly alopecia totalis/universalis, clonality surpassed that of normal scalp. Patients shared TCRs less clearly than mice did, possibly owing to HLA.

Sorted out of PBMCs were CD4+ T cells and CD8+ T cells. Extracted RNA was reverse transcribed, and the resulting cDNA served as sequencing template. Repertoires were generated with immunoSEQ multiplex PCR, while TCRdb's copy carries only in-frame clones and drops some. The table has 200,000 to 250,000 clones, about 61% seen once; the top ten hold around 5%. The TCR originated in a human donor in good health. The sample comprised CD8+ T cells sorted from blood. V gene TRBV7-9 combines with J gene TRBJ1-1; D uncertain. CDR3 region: CASRPTKGQYAEAFF. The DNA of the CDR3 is TGTGCCAGCAGACCCACAAAGGGTCAGTACGCTGAAGCTTTCTTT.